This T cell receptor beta chain is drawn from a study of blood T cell repertoires in COVID-19 (dated by TCRdb to 2020 to 2021). With respect to the entire study: Samples covering the acute and convalescent phases of COVID-19 were provided by collaborators in the United States, Italy and Spain. Nearly every sample came with metadata listing a de-identified subject ID, COVID-19 status, age in years and sex. Where HLA class I and class II types were available, the types were taken from metadata supplied by the sample provider, not from assay-based typing. The repertoires were released in a freely available public database meant as a resource for research on the immune response to SARS-CoV-2. The material from the prospective study consisted of cDNA or gDNA derived from T cells, B-cell-depleted T cells, or PBMCs. Samples came from the ongoing ImmuneRACE study (first 160 participants) plus 1,254 subjects from 6 global collaborators. The dataset comprised deeply sampled blood TCRbeta repertoires from subjects exposed to, actively infected with, or recovered from COVID-19. Study-level results and caveats: The quantity of clinical and demographic metadata differed by source and by participant and was supplied without curation.

Sequences SGHTA (CDR1) and FQGNSA (CDR2) are obtained from the germline V gene. Clipping removes 2 bases from V and 4 bases from J, with 9 as the unmatched junction base count. The CDR3 runs 18 residues from the cysteine to the phenylalanine. Just the 54-base CDR3 DNA is kept, in frame starting at base 1. The immunoSEQ Assay, a bias-controlled multiplex PCR, was used to amplify TCRbeta CDR3 regions from genomic DNA. In the source study's methods: Nucleated cell counts per sample were estimated from amplification of reference gene primers within the assay. To quantify the absolute abundance of each unique TCRbeta CDR3 rearrangement, sequence reads were collapsed and filtered. Productive Simpson clonality was computed per sample as the square root of Simpson's diversity index over productive rearrangements. This is the immuneACCESS table as TCRdb keeps it, with only in-frame sequences that have V and J called. A part of the clones is gone; compared with another copy, unresolved V genes explain less than half, and the rest is unexplained. D and trimming come from the DNA, and the V and J calls and clone size come from that table. The sample contains fewer than 200,000 clones, 85% to 90% of them found a single time. The top ten clonotypes cover around 2.1% of the sample.

A second Seattle source provided samples from volunteer blood donors who had recovered from COVID-19. Whole blood was collected in K2EDTA tubes by collaborating institutions according to the institutions' own protocols. For TCRbeta analysis, collaborators shipped samples in one of three forms: frozen whole blood, isolated PBMCs, or DNA extracted from either of those sample types. As concerns this clone: The antigen it binds to is not known. Nothing much larger sits one base from this clone, and base qualities are not available.

Recombination joined TRBV7-2 with TRBJ2-6; 9 junctional bases match TRBD2. The source material was peripheral blood. The TCR sequence derives from a man aged 50 to 59 who had recovered from COVID-19. Read as DNA, the sequence is TGTGCCAGCAGCTTAACTAGCGGGCCCTTGGCGGGGGCCAACGTCCTGACTTTC. Translated, it reads CASSLTSGPLAGANVLTF.